The entry below describes one T cell receptor beta chain. This sample was included in a study of blood T cell repertoires in COVID-19. In the study overall: The United States, Italy and Spain were the sources of the acute and convalescent COVID-19 samples. The analysed material was cDNA or gDNA that came from T cells, B-cell-depleted T cells, or PBMCs.

Seattle participants joined during active infection and were tracked over time. Sequencing was performed with immunoSEQ multiplex PCR; in TCRdb, only in-frame clones are kept and a portion is missing. Of approximately 500,000 clones in the sample, roughly 89% were seen once. The CDR3 contains 16 residues. Germline CDR1 and CDR2: SGDLS and YYNGEE. Trimming pared 0 bases from V and 4 bases from J, leaving 15 bases between. Input material: peripheral blood. The sequence came from a man aged 18 to 35 with COVID-19, enrolled during active disease. The V call is TRBV9, the J call TRBJ2-3; tentatively, D is TRBD2 (6 bases). The CDR3 sequence is CASSVEGRGEADTQYF. The CDR3 bases are TGTGCCAGCAGCGTAGAGGGGCGCGGGGAAGCAGATACGCAGTATTTT.